The rows below give T cell receptor beta chains drawn from one sample of a study of HIV-infected patients and healthy controls. TCRdb re-called the 5' RACE reads through MiXCR, storing one row per CDR3 protein. The table shows more than 9,000 distinct CDR3 sequences, with around 9.3% occurring only once. The sample in question was blood, obtained before antiretroviral therapy. The receptors derive from an adult with HIV infection. The CDR3 runs from the conserved cysteine through the conserved F or W. Clone size is given for some rows only: seen once, a few or many times, or a class if the clone is expanded.

cdr3_aa v_call clone_size j_call
CATSGGETNTGELFF TRBV15 medium-sized TRBJ2-2
CASTEWGEDTQYF TRBV2 few TRBJ2-3
CAWSSFLSTGSYGYTF TRBV30 many TRBJ1-2
CASSLGTGGSYEQYF TRBV5-1 many TRBJ2-7
CASSLTGGGETQYF TRBV7-3 many TRBJ2-5
CASSSHISGRASGEQFF TRBV28 . TRBJ2-1
CASSLVAASTGELFF TRBV7-2 few TRBJ2-2
CASKLSKREQFF TRBV2 many TRBJ2-1
CASSPGLNNEQFF TRBV7-9 many TRBJ2-1
CSTDSPGRSYNEQFF TRBV29-1 many TRBJ2-1
CASSTPLGGRAADTQYF TRBV6-5 medium-sized TRBJ2-3
CATGEQETQYF TRBV24-1 many TRBJ2-5
CASNRQTQETQYF TRBV2 medium-sized TRBJ2-5
CSVDSGHLQETQYF TRBV29-1 many TRBJ2-5
CASSLYGQGDFNEQFF TRBV11-2 many TRBJ2-1
CASSQMPGQGHNNEQFF TRBV4-2 many TRBJ2-1
CASSFSTNNEQFF TRBV7-8 many TRBJ2-1
CASSTTNYGYTF TRBV28 many TRBJ1-2
CASSPMTGRQETQYF TRBV18 many TRBJ2-5
CASSRGGGPGTGNSYEQYF TRBV11-2 medium-sized TRBJ2-7
CASRRTLYGTEAFF TRBV6-4 many TRBJ1-1
CASSLMGGLAGAEGQYF TRBV28 medium-sized TRBJ2-7
CATSDIAGSSYNEQFF TRBV24-1 medium-sized TRBJ2-1
CASAGLAEPEQFF TRBV2 . TRBJ2-1
CASSLVAGGNTGELFF TRBV5-1 many TRBJ2-2
CSAMGQGALREQYF TRBV20-1 many TRBJ2-7
CASSPEDQETQYF TRBV19 . TRBJ2-5
CASSYSGSSYNEQFF TRBV7-2 . TRBJ2-1
CSARPGVINTEAFF TRBV20-1 many TRBJ1-1
CASSLRGTDTQYF TRBV28 . TRBJ2-3
CASAGSGTDTQYF TRBV7-7 many TRBJ2-3
CASSLADGSYEQYF TRBV11-2 few TRBJ2-7
CSARRRDSNQPQHF TRBV20-1 many TRBJ1-5
CASSWDRDRGNTGELFF TRBV7-6 many TRBJ2-2
CAISERADKETGELFF TRBV10-3 many TRBJ2-2
CASSPQPIMVGAEAFF TRBV7-8 few TRBJ1-1
CASSTRETVTIYEQYF TRBV3-1 many TRBJ2-7
CSVDREGSFYEQYF TRBV29-1 . TRBJ2-7
CASSGSGGYQETQYF TRBV19 few TRBJ2-5
CATHWAGETEAFF TRBV6-2/TRBV6-3 many TRBJ1-1
CSAPSGSGGTNEQFF TRBV20-1 . TRBJ2-1
CASSFGGREETQYF TRBV12-3/TRBV12-4 many TRBJ2-5
CASNERNTEAFF TRBV19 . TRBJ1-1
CASSYYPRRGLEQYF TRBV6-5 . TRBJ2-7
CASSQFIQWLAGGRTEDEQFF TRBV23-1 many TRBJ2-1
CASSLDPPGAYEKLFF TRBV5-6 many TRBJ1-4
CASSPRDTGSYEQYF TRBV12-3/TRBV12-4 many TRBJ2-7
CASSPQYRETYEQYF TRBV5-1 many TRBJ2-7
CASSQETGDTQYF TRBV14 large TRBJ2-3
CASSQERGTYNEQFF TRBV3-1 many TRBJ2-1
CASRPGQGPHEQYF TRBV6-5 many TRBJ2-7
CASTPGNTEAFF TRBV2 many TRBJ1-1